These 20 T cell receptor beta chains were all obtained from the same sample, sequenced in a study of blood T cell repertoires in COVID-19. TCRdb's table, derived via immunoSEQ multiplex PCR, lists solely in-frame clones and lacks some. The sample lists a few hundred thousand clones; 80% to 90% were seen once. Sequenced: peripheral blood. The source is a man over 45 with acute or convalescent COVID-19.

The chain combines TRBV6-5 with TRBJ1-3, with 9 bases aligning to TRBD1. This CDR3 comprises 14 residues. Germline V CDR1 and CDR2: MNHEY, SVGAGI. V lost 7 bases to trimming and J lost 4 bases; unmatched junction nucleotides: 5. The CDR3 loop reads CASTGQGRGNTIYF. In DNA form, the CDR3 reads TGTGCCAGCACTGGACAGGGGAGAGGAAACACCATATATTTT.

The chain carries TRBV4-2 and TRBJ2-1; TRBD2 aligns across 8 bases. The germline CDR1 and CDR2 sequences are LGHNA and YNFKEQ. This CDR3 spans 15 amino acids. After removal of 1 base from V and 8 bases from J, the junction contained 7 bases not matched to a gene. DNA of the CDR3: TGTGCCAGCAGCCAAGGGAGCGGGGGCTCGGATGAGCAGTTCTTC. This translates into CASSQGSGGSDEQFF.

The rearrangement links TRBV7-8 to TRBJ2-1; 10 bases are shared with TRBD2. The CDR3 totals 15 residues. J was trimmed by 6 bases and V by 5 bases; bases with no gene match: 7. The germline V gene encodes CDR1 SGHVS and CDR2 FQNEAQ. The CDR3 DNA reads as TGTGCCAGCAGCCACCTAGCGGGGGCATCCAATGAGCAGTTCTTC. This sequence encodes CASSHLAGASNEQFF.

The CDR3 DNA follows: TGTGCCTGGGGAGACGGACAGGGGAGTGAGCAGTTCTTC. It specifies CAWGDGQGSEQFF. The rearrangement uses TRBV30 and TRBJ2-1, with TRBD1 matching 9 bases. Unmatched junction bases numbered 8, after V lost 5 bases and J lost 9 bases. Germline V gene lookup returns CDR1 GTSNPN and CDR2 SVGIG (reference sequence). There are 13 residues in the CDR3. The full variable domain, its missing parts supplied by reference TRBV30 and TRBJ2-1, is SQTIHQWPATLVQPVGSPLSLECTVEGTSNPNLYWYRQAAGRGLQLLFYSVGIGQISSEVPQNLSASRPQDRQFILSSKKLLLSDSGFYLCAWGDGQGSEQFFGPGTRLTVL.

The genes are TRBV2 and TRBJ2-1; D possibly corresponds to TRBD1 (6 bases). V dropped 1 base and J dropped 2 bases, with 24 bases sitting between them. The CDR3 has 20 amino acids. CDR1 and CDR2 (germline): SNHLY, FYNNEI. CDR3 region: CASSEVSTRQMRTAYNEQFF. CDR3 coding DNA: TGTGCCAGCAGTGAAGTTAGTACCAGGCAAATGAGGACAGCCTACAATGAGCAGTTCTTC. Full variable domain (remainder filled in from reference TRBV2 and TRBJ2-1): EPEVTQTPSHQVTQMGQEVILRCVPISNHLYFYWYRQILGQKVEFLVSFYNNEISEKSEIFDDQFSVERPDGSNFTLKIRSTKLEDSAMYFCASSEVSTRQMRTAYNEQFFGPGTRLTVL.

The chain uses TRBV19 and TRBJ1-6; TRBD1 is a possible D gene (5 bases). The germline V gene has CDR1 LNHDA and CDR2 SQIVND (reference sequence). The V end lost 4 bases, the J end lost 14 bases, and 15 bases lay between the germline ends. The CDR3 loop spans 13 amino acids. CDR3 in amino acids: CASSSGDRLTLHF. CDR3 DNA sequence: TGTGCCAGTAGTAGCGGGGACCGACTCACCCTCCACTTT.

V and J are TRBV9 and TRBJ2-2; TRBD1 agrees at 7 bases. With 3 bases clipped from V and 4 bases from J, the junction kept 6 bases outside the gene matches. CDR3 length: 15 amino acids. Per the germline V gene, CDR1 is SGDLS and CDR2 is YYNGEE. The chain's CDR3 is CASSADRLGTGELFF. The CDR3 nucleotides are TGTGCCAGCAGCGCGGACAGGTTAGGCACCGGGGAGCTGTTTTTT.

The chain couples TRBV10-2 to TRBJ2-7; TRBD2 is a possible D gene (5 bases). The CDR3 totals 13 residues. V lost 4 bases, J lost 7 bases, and 14 bases lay in between. Germline values: CDR1 WSHSY, CDR2 SAAADI. The CDR3 region is CASSVLPREEQYF. DNA for the CDR3: TGCGCCAGCAGTGTCCTTCCTAGGGAGGAGCAGTACTTC.

This clone occurred once. The J gene is TRBJ1-2, the V gene TRBV11-1, with D possibly TRBD1 on 6 matching bases. The CDR3 contains 13 residues. Trimming removed 5 bases at V and 4 bases at J, with 11 bases between. The germline CDR1 and CDR2 sequences are SGHAT and FQDESV (reference sequence). Written as DNA, the CDR3 is TGTGCCAGCAGCCCCGGACAGAGCTATGGCTACACCTTC. Protein product: CASSPGQSYGYTF.

The V and J genes are TRBV5-1 and TRBJ1-1; no reliable D call. V lost 1 base and J lost 7, with 17 bases in between. The CDR3 is 15 residues long. Germline V gives CDR1 SGHRS, CDR2 YFSETQ. CDR3 DNA: TGCGCCAGCAGCTTGAATGGAGTAGCATGGAATGAAGCTTTCTTT. As protein: CASSLNGVAWNEAFF.

This clone appeared a few times. V usage is TRBV27 and J usage is TRBJ2-7, with 10 bases lining up with TRBD1. Germline loops: CDR1 MNHEY, CDR2 SMNVEV (reference sequence). The V and J ends lost 3 bases and 1 base, in that order; junction bases with no gene match: 9. The CDR3 is 17 amino acids. The CDR3 region has the DNA TGTGCCAGCAGTTTCCTCCCGGACAGGGGGGAATCCTACGAGCAGTACTTC. This translates into CASSFLPDRGESYEQYF.

The chain uses TRBV13 and TRBJ2-3; 10 bases line up with TRBD1. Trimming at V came to 5 bases and at J to 1 base, leaving 9 bases not matched to a gene. There are 17 residues in the CDR3. Looked up from germline, CDR1 is PRHDT and CDR2 is FYEKMQ (reference sequence). The CDR3 loop reads CASSPPGGTGGTDTQYF. The CDR3 DNA sequence: TGTGCCAGCAGCCCACCGGGGGGGACAGGGGGCACAGATACGCAGTATTTT.

This chain links TRBV27 with TRBJ1-6; 8 bases line up with TRBD1. Trimming at V came to 2 bases and at J to 10 bases, leaving 13 bases not matched to a gene. Germline-derived CDR1 and CDR2 are MNHEY and SMNVEV (reference sequence). CDR3 length equals 17 residues. Here the CDR3 reads CASSLIGQGMILSPLHF. CDR3 sequence (DNA): TGTGCCAGCAGTTTAATAGGACAGGGAATGATACTCTCACCCCTCCACTTT.

This chain uses TRBV5-1 with TRBJ1-4; D is perhaps TRBD1 (5 bases). V was pared by 4 bases and J by 8 bases, with 18 bases between. This CDR3 has 15 amino acids. Germline CDR1 and CDR2: SGHRS and YFSETQ. The chain's CDR3 is CASSPPAGGGEKLFF. As DNA, the CDR3 is TGCGCCAGCAGCCCCCCCGCGGGGGGAGGAGAAAAACTGTTTTTT.

The J gene is TRBJ1-5, the V gene TRBV6-2 or TRBV6-3; a weak D match, TRBD1 (5 bases). V lost 0 bases and J 7 bases, leaving 10 bases between the germline ends. Per the germline V gene, CDR1 is MNHEY and CDR2 is SVGEGT. The CDR3 has 14 residues. The CDR3 loop is CASSYSGGVQPQHF. The CDR3 DNA reads as TGTGCCAGCAGTTACTCGGGGGGAGTACAGCCCCAGCATTTT.

The rearrangement links TRBV19 to TRBJ2-7, with D tentatively TRBD1 (6 bases). Per the germline V gene, CDR1 is LNHDA and CDR2 is SQIVND (reference sequence). The CDR3 consists of 15 residues. Trimming removed 5 bases from V and 2 bases from J, with 16 bases in between. The CDR3 loop is CASSPRQELTYEQYF. The DNA for the CDR3 is TGTGCCAGTAGTCCTCGACAGGAACTCACCTACGAGCAGTACTTC.

The V and J genes are TRBV6-6 and TRBJ2-2; D perhaps matches TRBD1 (5 bases). Trimming stripped 0 bases from V and 6 bases from J, with 11 bases between. The CDR3 extends over 15 amino acids. CDR1 MNHNY and CDR2 SVGAGI come from the germline V gene (reference sequence). DNA of the CDR3: TGTGCCAGCAGTTACTCGGGCCAGGGCGCCGGGGAGCTGTTTTTT. Translating it yields CASSYSGQGAGELFF.

The genes are TRBV19 and TRBJ2-1, with TRBD1 as a possible D gene (5 bases). There are 15 residues in the CDR3. Germline lookup yields CDR1 LNHDA and CDR2 SQIVND (reference sequence). V was cut by 9 bases and J by 5 bases, with 20 bases left in between. DNA of the CDR3: TGTGCCAGCTCGACGGGCAGGGCCCCCAACAATGAGCAGTTCTTC. It translates to CASSTGRAPNNEQFF. The variable domain in full, completed from reference TRBV19 and TRBJ2-1, reads DGGITQSPKYLFRKEGQNVTLSCEQNLNHDAMYWYRQDPGQGLRLIYYSQIVNDFQKGDIAEGYSVSREKKESFPLTVTSAQKNPTAFYLCASSTGRAPNNEQFFGPGTRLTVL.

This clone was found a few times. The rearrangement joins TRBV27 to TRBJ1-2; 8 nucleotides agree with TRBD1. The CDR3 length is 12 residues. V trimming: 5 bases; J trimming: 8 bases; junction bases outside the gene matches: 4. CDR1 and CDR2 (germline): MNHEY, SMNVEV (reference sequence). CDR3 DNA: TGTGCCAGCAGTCCGCAGGGGGCGGGCTACACCTTC. Amino acid sequence: CASSPQGAGYTF.

The chain employs TRBV6-5 and TRBJ1-2; 8 nucleotides line up with TRBD1. From germline, CDR1 is MNHEY and CDR2 SVGAGI. CDR3 length: 15 amino acids. V shed 5 bases and J 5 bases; nucleotides not matched to a gene: 10. The CDR3 loop reads CASSRGQGAEYGYTF. CDR3 in DNA: TGTGCCAGCAGTCGAGGGCAGGGGGCAGAATATGGCTACACCTTC.